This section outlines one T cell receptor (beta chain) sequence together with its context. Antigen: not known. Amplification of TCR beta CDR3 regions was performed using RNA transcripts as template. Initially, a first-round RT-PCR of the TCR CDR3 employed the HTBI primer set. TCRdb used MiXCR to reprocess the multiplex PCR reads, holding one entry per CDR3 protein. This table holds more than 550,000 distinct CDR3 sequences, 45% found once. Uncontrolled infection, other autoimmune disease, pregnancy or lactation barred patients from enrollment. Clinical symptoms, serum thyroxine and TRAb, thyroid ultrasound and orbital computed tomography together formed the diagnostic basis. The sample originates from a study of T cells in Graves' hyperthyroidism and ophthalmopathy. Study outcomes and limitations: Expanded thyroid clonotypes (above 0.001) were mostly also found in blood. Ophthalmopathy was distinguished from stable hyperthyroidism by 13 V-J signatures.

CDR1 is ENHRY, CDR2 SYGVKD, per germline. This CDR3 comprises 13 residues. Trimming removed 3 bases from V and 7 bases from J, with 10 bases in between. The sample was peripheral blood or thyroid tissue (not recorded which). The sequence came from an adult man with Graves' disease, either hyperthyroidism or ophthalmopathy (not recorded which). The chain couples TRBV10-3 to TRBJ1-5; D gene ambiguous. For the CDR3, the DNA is TGTGCCATCAGTGACTTAGAGGACCAGCCCCAGCATTTT. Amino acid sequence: CAISDLEDQPQHF.